This is a list of T cell receptor beta chains from one sample in a study of cytomegalovirus exposure and HLA in healthy donors. The repertoire was sequenced with immunoSEQ multiplex PCR; TCRdb's copy has only in-frame clones and lacks some. The table has some 160,000 clones, 75% to 80% seen once. The material sequenced was PBMCs. The origin of the receptors is a woman aged 30 to 39 in good health and CMV-seronegative. The CDR3 runs from the conserved cysteine through the conserved F or W. The order of the fields is D gene, J gene, clone size, V gene, CDR3 protein, CDR3 DNA. The D gene is left open where the match is weak. Clone size appears in some rows only: once, few, many, or a class for an expanded clone.

>NA|TRBJ2-3|few|TRBV7-9
CASSLSQGPDTQYF
TGTGCCAGCAGCTTATCACAGGGCCCAGATACGCAGTATTTT
>NA|TRBJ1-2|NA|TRBV5-4
CASSFRGGVYGYTF
TGTGCCAGCAGCTTCCGGGGAGGGGTATATGGCTACACCTTC
>TRBD1|TRBJ1-1|NA|TRBV29-1
CSAERQGPEAFF
TGCAGCGCCGAAAGACAGGGTCCTGAAGCTTTCTTT
>TRBD1|TRBJ2-3|NA|TRBV27
CASSFSIDRADTQYF
TGTGCCAGCAGTTTTTCAATTGACAGGGCAGATACGCAGTATTTT
>NA|TRBJ1-2|once|TRBV19
CASITTAGTAYGYTF
TGTGCCAGTATCACCACGGCGGGGACCGCGTATGGCTACACCTTC
>TRBD2|TRBJ2-1|NA|TRBV10-3
CAISFWTSGSEQFF
TGTGCCATCAGCTTTTGGACTAGCGGGAGTGAGCAGTTCTTC
>TRBD1|TRBJ1-1|NA|TRBV6-5
CASSYLSGQEAFF
TGTGCCAGCAGTTACCTTTCGGGACAGGAAGCTTTCTTT
>TRBD1|TRBJ2-1|few|TRBV5-1
CASSSDNPGTGGLSSYNEQFF
TGCGCCAGCAGCTCGGATAATCCCGGGACAGGGGGCCTTAGCTCCTACAATGAGCAGTTCTTC
>NA|TRBJ2-2|NA|TRBV11-3
CASSLDGVNTGELFF
TGTGCCAGCAGCTTAGACGGGGTTAACACCGGGGAGCTGTTTTTT
>NA|TRBJ2-7|NA|TRBV2
CASRAGLSYEQYF
TGTGCCAGCAGAGCAGGGCTCTCCTACGAGCAGTACTTC
>TRBD2|TRBJ2-1|NA|TRBV11-2
CASRHPGLAGGSSYNEQFF
TGTGCCAGCAGGCATCCGGGACTAGCGGGGGGGAGCTCCTACAATGAGCAGTTCTTC
>TRBD1|TRBJ2-5|NA|TRBV7-3
CASSLTGQVETQYF
TGTGCCAGCAGCTTAACAGGACAGGTAGAGACCCAGTACTTC
>TRBD1|TRBJ2-3|NA|TRBV5-1
CASSLGQGETDTQYF
TGCGCCAGCAGCTTGGGACAGGGGGAGACAGATACGCAGTATTTT
>NA|TRBJ2-7|NA|TRBV6-6
CASGGSRHSQGQYF
TGTGCCAGCGGGGGGTCCAGGCACTCTCAGGGGCAGTACTTC
>TRBD1|TRBJ2-7|NA|TRBV6-5
CASSYLQGASYEQYF
TGTGCCAGCAGTTATTTACAGGGGGCATCCTACGAGCAGTACTTC
>NA|TRBJ2-5|NA|TRBV6-1
CASSGGLARETQYF
TGTGCCAGCAGTGGAGGCCTCGCAAGGGAGACCCAGTACTTC
>TRBD1|TRBJ2-7|once|TRBV6-1
CASRADRGLDEQYF
TGTGCCAGCAGAGCCGACAGGGGGCTGGACGAGCAGTACTTC
>TRBD2|TRBJ2-5|NA|TRBV15
CATSRTPGGGPGETQYF
TGTGCCACCAGCAGAACCCCCGGGGGAGGGCCGGGAGAGACCCAGTACTTC
>NA|TRBJ1-4|NA|TRBV19
CATLSGAATNEKLFF
TGTGCCACCCTTTCCGGCGCGGCAACTAATGAAAAACTGTTTTTT
>TRBD1|TRBJ2-7|NA|TRBV27
CASSIDRDYEQYF
TGTGCCAGCAGTATCGACAGGGATTACGAGCAGTACTTC
>NA|TRBJ1-2|NA|TRBV6-5
CASRQLGYGYTF
TGTGCCAGCAGACAGTTAGGATATGGCTACACCTTC
>NA|TRBJ1-1|NA|TRBV6-1
CASSRWAELLYEAFF
TGTGCCAGCAGCCGATGGGCAGAGTTACTTTACGAAGCTTTCTTT
>TRBD1|TRBJ1-6|NA|TRBV4-1
CASSQDRTGDVSYNSPLHF
TGCGCCAGCAGCCAAGATCGGACAGGAGACGTCTCCTATAATTCACCCCTCCACTTT
>NA|TRBJ2-7|NA|TRBV5-1
CASSLAEGNAYEQYF
TGCGCCAGCAGCTTGGCCGAGGGTAACGCCTACGAGCAGTACTTC
>TRBD1|TRBJ1-1|NA|TRBV4-3
CASSQDLPGQGYSTNTEAFF
TGCGCCAGCAGCCAAGATCTCCCAGGACAGGGATATTCGACGAACACTGAAGCTTTCTTT
>NA|TRBJ2-7|NA|TRBV11-2
CASSFSDGSYEQYF
TGTGCCAGCAGCTTCTCCGACGGGTCCTACGAGCAGTACTTC
>TRBD1|TRBJ1-4|NA|TRBV5-1
CASSTRTGGMEKLFF
TGCGCCAGCAGTACAAGGACAGGTGGGATGGAAAAACTGTTTTTT
>TRBD1|TRBJ1-2|NA|TRBV5-1
CASSLWRGQDGYTF
TGCGCCAGCAGCTTGTGGAGGGGGCAGGATGGCTACACCTTC
>NA|TRBJ1-3|NA|TRBV18
CASSPVGGFSSGNTIYF
TGTGCCAGCTCACCTGTAGGGGGTTTCAGCTCTGGAAACACCATATATTTT